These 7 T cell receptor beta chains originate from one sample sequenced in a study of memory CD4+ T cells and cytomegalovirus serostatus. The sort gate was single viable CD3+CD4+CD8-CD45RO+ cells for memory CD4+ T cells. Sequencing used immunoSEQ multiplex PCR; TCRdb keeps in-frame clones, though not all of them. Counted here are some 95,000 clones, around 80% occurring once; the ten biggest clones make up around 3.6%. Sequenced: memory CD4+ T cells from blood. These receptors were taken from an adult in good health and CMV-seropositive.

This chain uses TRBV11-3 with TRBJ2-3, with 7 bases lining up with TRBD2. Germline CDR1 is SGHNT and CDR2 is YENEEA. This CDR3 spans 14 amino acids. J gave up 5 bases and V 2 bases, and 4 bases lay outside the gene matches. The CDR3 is CASSLYTSVDTQYF. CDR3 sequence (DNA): TGTGCCAGCAGCTTATATACTAGCGTAGATACGCAGTATTTT.

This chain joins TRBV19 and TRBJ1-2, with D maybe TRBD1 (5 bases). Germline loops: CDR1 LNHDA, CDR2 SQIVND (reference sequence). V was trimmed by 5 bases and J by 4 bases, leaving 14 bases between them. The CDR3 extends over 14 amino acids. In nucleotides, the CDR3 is TGTGCCAGTAGTCAAGGGACGGCGATCTATGGCTACACCTTC. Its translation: CASSQGTAIYGYTF.

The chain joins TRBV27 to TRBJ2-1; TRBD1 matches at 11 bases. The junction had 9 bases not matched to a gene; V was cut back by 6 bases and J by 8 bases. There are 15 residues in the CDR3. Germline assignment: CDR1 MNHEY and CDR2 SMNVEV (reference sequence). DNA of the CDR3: TGTGCCAGCAGGGCCCCGGGACAGGGGGTATATGAGCAGTTCTTC. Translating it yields CASRAPGQGVYEQFF.

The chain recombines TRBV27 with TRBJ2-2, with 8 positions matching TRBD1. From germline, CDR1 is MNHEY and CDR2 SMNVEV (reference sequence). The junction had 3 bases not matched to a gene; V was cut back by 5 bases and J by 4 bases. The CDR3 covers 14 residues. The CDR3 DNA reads TGTGCCAGCAGTGTGGACAGGGTCACCGGGGAGCTGTTTTTT. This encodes CASSVDRVTGELFF.

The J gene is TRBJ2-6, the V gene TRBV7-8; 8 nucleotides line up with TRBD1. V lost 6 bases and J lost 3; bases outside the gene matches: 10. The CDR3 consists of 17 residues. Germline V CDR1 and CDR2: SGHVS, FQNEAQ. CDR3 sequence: CASRAPGGGYGANVLTF. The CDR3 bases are TGTGCCAGCAGGGCCCCAGGGGGCGGTTATGGGGCCAACGTCCTGACTTTC.

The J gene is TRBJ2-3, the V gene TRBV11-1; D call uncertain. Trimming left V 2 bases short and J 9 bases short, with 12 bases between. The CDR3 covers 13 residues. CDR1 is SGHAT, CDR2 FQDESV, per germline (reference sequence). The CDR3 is CASSLIYTNTQYF. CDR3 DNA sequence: TGTGCCAGCAGCTTAATCTATACTAACACGCAGTATTTT.

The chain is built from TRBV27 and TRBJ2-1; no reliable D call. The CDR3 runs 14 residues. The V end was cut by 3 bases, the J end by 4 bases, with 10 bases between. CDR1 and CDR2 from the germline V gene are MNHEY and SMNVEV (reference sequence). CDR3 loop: CASSFNPLYNEQFF. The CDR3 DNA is TGTGCCAGCAGTTTCAACCCCCTATACAATGAGCAGTTCTTC.